The rows below give T cell receptor beta chains drawn from one sample of a study of T-cell memory formation after mild COVID-19. TCRdb processed the 5' RACE reads anew with MiXCR; each CDR3 protein has one entry. The sample yields 200,000 to 250,000 distinct CDR3 sequences, 8% to 10% seen once. What was sequenced was PBMCs or a T cell subset sorted from them (not recorded which). The receptor source for this set is a man aged 18 to 29 who had mild COVID-19 (a few samples of this study predate the infection). Cell type and time point are not known. Both conserved end residues are part of each CDR3. The D gene is left open where the match is weak. The size of a clone is reported for some rows only, either as once, few or many, or as a class for expanded clones.

NA	TRBJ2-7	many	TRBV10-1	TGCGCCAGCAGTGAGACGGGGGACTTTCCTAGGGGTTCCTACGAGCAGTACTTC	CASSETGDFPRGSYEQYF
TRBD1	TRBJ1-1	few	TRBV20-1	TGCAGTGCTAGAGATCCAGGGGGTGTCGACACTGAAGCTTTCTTT	CSARDPGGVDTEAFF
TRBD1	TRBJ2-7	NA	TRBV7-7	TGTGCTAGCAGCTTCGACAGGGGGGCCGAGCAGTACTTC	CASSFDRGAEQYF
TRBD1	TRBJ2-2	many	TRBV10-3	TGTGCCATCAACCGACAGGGGAACACCGGGGAGCTGTTTTTT	CAINRQGNTGELFF
NA	TRBJ1-2	NA	TRBV4-3	TGCGCCAGCAGCCAAGATCGACGGTTGGCCAACTATGGCTACACCTTC	CASSQDRRLANYGYTF
NA	TRBJ1-1	NA	TRBV11-2	TGTGCCAGCAGCTTACTAGGTGATACTGAAGCTTTCTTT	CASSLLGDTEAFF
NA	TRBJ2-1	NA	TRBV5-1	TGCGCCAGCAGCTTGTTCCAGGGGAGCAATGAGCAGTTCTTC	CASSLFQGSNEQFF
TRBD1	TRBJ1-1	few	TRBV11-2	TGTGCCAGCAGCTTAAACCGGGACAGAGAAGCTTTCTTT	CASSLNRDREAFF
NA	TRBJ1-4	NA	TRBV4-1	TGCGCCAGCAGCCAAGATCCCGGGGAAAATGAAAAACTGTTTTTT	CASSQDPGENEKLFF
NA	TRBJ1-2	NA	TRBV20-1	TGCAGTGCAAGGCTTACCCCCTACACCTTC	CSARLTPYTF
NA	TRBJ1-2	NA	TRBV6-2/TRBV6-3	TGTGCCAGCAGTTCCCGGGGGGGATCTGGCTACACCTTC	CASSSRGGSGYTF
TRBD1	TRBJ1-1	NA	TRBV4-1	TGCGCCAGCAGCCTTCCAGGGGGCCGGTGGGAAGCTTTCTTT	CASSLPGGRWEAFF
TRBD1	TRBJ2-5	NA	TRBV7-9	TGTGCCAGCGGTAGATTACTCCAACAGGGGGCACAAGAGACCCAGTACTTC	CASGRLLQQGAQETQYF
NA	TRBJ2-5	few	TRBV28	TGTGCCAGCAGTTTATTAACGGAGACCCAGTACTTC	CASSLLTETQYF
TRBD1	TRBJ2-5	NA	TRBV9	TGTGCCAGCAGCGTAGGCGCCAGGGGGCCGGAGACCCAGTACTTC	CASSVGARGPETQYF
NA	TRBJ2-5	NA	TRBV6-2/TRBV6-3	TGTGCCAGCCGCCCGTGGCGGGGCCAAGAGACCCAGTACTTC	CASRPWRGQETQYF
NA	TRBJ2-7	NA	TRBV27	TGTGCCAGCAGTTTAACGGCACAGGCCCCCTACGAGCAGTACTTC	CASSLTAQAPYEQYF
NA	TRBJ2-7	NA	TRBV20-1	TGCAGTGCAATTGATCCGGGGAGCTCCTACGAGCAGTACTTC	CSAIDPGSSYEQYF
TRBD1	TRBJ1-6	few	TRBV28	TGTGCCAGCAGTTTGTCACAGGGGAATTCACCCCTCCACTTT	CASSLSQGNSPLHF
TRBD1	TRBJ2-5	many	TRBV7-3	TGTGCCAGCAGCCTGACAGGGGGCAGTGAGACCCAGTACTTC	CASSLTGGSETQYF
NA	TRBJ2-6	NA	TRBV5-1	TGCGCCAGCAGCCCGCGACAGGATCTCGGGGCCAACGTCCTGACTTTC	CASSPRQDLGANVLTF
TRBD1	TRBJ2-2	NA	TRBV5-1	TGCGCCAGCAGCTTGCGGGGACAGGGGATCGGGGAGCTGTTTTTT	CASSLRGQGIGELFF
TRBD2	TRBJ2-5	NA	TRBV20-1	TGCAGTGCACATGGGACTAGGGGTTACCAAGAGACCCAGTACTTC	CSAHGTRGYQETQYF
NA	TRBJ2-1	few	TRBV5-1	TGCGCCAGCAGCTGGGACGCGAATACCTACAATGAGCAGTTCTTC	CASSWDANTYNEQFF
NA	TRBJ1-1	few	TRBV5-1	TGCGCCAGCAGCCTTAACGGACAGACCAACACTGAAGCTTTCTTT	CASSLNGQTNTEAFF
TRBD2	TRBJ2-5	few	TRBV2	TGTGCCAGCGCGGGAGGAGAGACCCAGTACTTC	CASAGGETQYF